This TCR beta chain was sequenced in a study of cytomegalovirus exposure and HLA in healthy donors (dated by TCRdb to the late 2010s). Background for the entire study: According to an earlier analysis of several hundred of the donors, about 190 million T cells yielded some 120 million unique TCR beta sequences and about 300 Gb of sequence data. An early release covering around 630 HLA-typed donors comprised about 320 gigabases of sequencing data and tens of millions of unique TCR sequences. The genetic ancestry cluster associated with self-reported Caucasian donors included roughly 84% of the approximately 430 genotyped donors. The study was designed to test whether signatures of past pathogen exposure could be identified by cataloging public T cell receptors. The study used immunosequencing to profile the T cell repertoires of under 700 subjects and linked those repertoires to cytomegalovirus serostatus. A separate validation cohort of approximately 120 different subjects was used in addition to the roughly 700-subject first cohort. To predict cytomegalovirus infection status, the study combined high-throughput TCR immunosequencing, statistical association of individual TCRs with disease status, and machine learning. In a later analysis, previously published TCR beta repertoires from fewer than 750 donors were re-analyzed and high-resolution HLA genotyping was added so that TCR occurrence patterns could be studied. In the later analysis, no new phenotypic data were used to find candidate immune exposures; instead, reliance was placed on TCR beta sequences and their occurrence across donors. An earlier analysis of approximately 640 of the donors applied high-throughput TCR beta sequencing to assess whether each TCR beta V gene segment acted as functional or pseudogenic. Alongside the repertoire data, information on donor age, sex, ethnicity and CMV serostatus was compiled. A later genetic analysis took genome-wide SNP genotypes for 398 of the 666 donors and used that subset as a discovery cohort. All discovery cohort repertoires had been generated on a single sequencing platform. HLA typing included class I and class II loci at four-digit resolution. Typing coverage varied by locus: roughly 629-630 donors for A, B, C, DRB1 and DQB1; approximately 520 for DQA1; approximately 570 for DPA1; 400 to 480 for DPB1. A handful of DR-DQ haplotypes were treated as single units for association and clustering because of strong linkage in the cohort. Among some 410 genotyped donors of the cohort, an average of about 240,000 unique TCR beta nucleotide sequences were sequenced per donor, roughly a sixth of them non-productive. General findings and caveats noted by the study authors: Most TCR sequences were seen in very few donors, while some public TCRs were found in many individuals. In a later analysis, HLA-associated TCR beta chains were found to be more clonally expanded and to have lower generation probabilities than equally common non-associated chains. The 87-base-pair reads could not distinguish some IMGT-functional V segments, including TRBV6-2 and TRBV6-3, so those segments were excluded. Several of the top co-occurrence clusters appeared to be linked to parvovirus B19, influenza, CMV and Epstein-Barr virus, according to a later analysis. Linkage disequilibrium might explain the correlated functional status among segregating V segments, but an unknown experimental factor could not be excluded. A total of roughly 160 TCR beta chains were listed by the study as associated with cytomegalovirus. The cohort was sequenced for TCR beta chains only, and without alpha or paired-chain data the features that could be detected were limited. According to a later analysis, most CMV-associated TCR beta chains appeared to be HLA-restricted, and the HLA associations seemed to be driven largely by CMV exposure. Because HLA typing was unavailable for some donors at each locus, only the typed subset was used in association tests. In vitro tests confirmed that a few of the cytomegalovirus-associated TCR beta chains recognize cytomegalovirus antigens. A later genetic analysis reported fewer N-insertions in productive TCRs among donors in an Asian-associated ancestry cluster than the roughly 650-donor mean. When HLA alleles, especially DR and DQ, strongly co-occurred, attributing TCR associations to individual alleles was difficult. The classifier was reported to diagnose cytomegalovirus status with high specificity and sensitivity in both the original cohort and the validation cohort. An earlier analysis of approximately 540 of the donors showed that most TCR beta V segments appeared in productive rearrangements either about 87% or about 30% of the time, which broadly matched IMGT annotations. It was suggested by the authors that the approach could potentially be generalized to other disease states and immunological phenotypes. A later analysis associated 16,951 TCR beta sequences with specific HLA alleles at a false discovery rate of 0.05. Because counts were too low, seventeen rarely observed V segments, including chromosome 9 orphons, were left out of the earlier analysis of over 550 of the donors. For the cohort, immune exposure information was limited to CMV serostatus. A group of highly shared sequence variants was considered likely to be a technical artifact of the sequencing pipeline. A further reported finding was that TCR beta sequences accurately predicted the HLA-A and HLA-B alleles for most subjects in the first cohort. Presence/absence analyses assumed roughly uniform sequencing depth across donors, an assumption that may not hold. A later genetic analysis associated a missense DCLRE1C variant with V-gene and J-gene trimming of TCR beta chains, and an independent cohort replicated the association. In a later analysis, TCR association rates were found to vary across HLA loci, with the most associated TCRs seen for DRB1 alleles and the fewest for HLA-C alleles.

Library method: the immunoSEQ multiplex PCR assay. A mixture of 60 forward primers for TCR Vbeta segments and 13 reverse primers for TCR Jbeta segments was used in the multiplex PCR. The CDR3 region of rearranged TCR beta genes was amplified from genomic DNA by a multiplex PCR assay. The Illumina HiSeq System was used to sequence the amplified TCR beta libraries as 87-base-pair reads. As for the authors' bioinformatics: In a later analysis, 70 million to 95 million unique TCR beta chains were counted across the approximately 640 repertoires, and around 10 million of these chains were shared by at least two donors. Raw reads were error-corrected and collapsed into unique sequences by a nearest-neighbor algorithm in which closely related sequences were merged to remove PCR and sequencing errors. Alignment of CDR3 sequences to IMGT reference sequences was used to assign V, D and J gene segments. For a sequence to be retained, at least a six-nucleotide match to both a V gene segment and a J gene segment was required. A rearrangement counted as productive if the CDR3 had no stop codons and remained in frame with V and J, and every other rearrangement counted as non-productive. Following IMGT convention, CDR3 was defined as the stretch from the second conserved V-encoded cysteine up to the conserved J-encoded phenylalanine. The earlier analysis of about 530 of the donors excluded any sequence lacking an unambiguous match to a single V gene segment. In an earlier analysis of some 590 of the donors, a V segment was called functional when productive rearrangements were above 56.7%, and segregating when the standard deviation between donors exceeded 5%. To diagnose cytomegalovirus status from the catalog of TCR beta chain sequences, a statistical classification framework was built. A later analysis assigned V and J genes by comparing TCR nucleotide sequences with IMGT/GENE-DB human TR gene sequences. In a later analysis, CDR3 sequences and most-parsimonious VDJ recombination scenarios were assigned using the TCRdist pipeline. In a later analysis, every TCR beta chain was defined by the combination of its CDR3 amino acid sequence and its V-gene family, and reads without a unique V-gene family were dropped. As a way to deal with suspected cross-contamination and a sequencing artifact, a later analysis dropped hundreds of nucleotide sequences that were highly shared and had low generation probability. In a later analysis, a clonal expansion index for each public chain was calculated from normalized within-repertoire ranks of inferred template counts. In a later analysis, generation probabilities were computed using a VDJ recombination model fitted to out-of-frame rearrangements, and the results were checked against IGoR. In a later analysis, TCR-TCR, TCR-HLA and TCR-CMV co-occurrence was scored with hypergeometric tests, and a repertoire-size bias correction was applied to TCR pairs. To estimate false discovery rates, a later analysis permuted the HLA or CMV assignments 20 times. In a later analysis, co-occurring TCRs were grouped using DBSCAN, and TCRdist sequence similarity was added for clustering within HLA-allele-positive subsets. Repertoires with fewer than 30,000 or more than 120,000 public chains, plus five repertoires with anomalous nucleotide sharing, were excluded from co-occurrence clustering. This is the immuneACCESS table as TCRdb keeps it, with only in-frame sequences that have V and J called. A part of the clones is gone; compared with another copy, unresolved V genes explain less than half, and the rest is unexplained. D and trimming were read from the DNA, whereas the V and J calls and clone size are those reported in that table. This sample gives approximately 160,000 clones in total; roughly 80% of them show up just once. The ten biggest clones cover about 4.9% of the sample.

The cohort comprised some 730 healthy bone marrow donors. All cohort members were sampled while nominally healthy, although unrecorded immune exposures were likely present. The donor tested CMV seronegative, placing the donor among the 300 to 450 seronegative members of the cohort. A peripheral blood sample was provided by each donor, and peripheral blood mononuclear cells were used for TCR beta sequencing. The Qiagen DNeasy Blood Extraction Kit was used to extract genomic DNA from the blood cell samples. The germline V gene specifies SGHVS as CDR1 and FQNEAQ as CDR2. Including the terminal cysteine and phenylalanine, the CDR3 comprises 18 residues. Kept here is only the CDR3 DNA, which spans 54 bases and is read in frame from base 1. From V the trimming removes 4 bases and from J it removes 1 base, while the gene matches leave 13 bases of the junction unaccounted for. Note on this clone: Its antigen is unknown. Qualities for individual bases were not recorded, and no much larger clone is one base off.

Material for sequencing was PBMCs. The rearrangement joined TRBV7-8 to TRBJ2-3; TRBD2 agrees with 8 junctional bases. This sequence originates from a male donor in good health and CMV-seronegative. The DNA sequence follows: TGTGCCAGCAGCTCCACAGCGGGAGTCTTTTCTGGCACAGATACGCAGTATTTT. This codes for CASSSTAGVFSGTDTQYF. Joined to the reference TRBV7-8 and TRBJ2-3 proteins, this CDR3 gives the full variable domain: GAGVSQSPRYKVAKRGQDVALRCDPISGHVSLFWYQQALGQGPEFLTYFQNEAQLDKSGLPSDRFFAERPEGSVSTLKIQRTQQEDSAVYLCASSSTAGVFSGTDTQYFGPGTRLTVL.